The sequence of this T cell receptor beta chain was determined in a study of blood T cells in healthy people across ages. A single count supports this clonotype. The use of a sample-barcoded 5' primer and a J-beta primer mix characterized a second PCR of roughly 6 to 11 cycles. Using its own MiXCR run on the 5' RACE reads, TCRdb lists one record per CDR3 protein. This table holds about 1.4 million distinct CDR3 sequences, approximately 63% found once. The CDR3 runs 15 residues. In germline, CDR1 is SGHRS, CDR2 YFSETQ. Trimming removed 10 bases from V and 1 base from J, with 19 bases in between. Material for sequencing was blood. This sequence originates from a man aged 18 to 29 in good health. V usage is TRBV5-1 and J usage is TRBJ2-3; the D call may be TRBD1 or TRBD2 (5 bases each). The CDR3 nucleotides read TGCGCCGGGGACCTTGAGAAGACCTGCACAGATACGCAGTATTTT. As protein: CAGDLEKTCTDTQYF.